The sequence of this T cell receptor (beta chain) was determined in a study of human T cells and chemical hapten exposure. MiXCR was run by TCRdb on the RACE reads, yielding one entry per CDR3 protein. Here the sample spans a few hundred thousand distinct CDR3 sequences, about 6% being singletons. This clonotype was found many times. What it binds is not known. The time point denotes: patch test 2, 6 weeks after DPC sensitization. The treatment is: therapeutic diphenylcyclopropenone sensitization with weekly scalp DPC. From germline, CDR1 is SGHTA and CDR2 FQGNSA. The CDR3 runs to 17 residues. V was pared by 2 bases and J by 5 bases, with 9 bases of the junction left unmatched. Study outcomes and limitations: The presence of alopecia in the donors means their immune response may differ from healthy people's.

The TCR comes from a young woman with alopecia areata. Some clones in this sample may be carry-over from other donors' samples. V usage is TRBV7-2 and J usage is TRBJ1-4; 9 bases line up with TRBD1. The starting material was whole blood, obtained in connection with sensitization to the hapten diphenylcyclopropenone (DPC). CDR3 sequence: CASSLLRSGTGNEKLFF. For the CDR3, the DNA is TGTGCCAGCAGCTTACTACGCTCCGGGACAGGGAATGAAAAACTGTTTTTT.